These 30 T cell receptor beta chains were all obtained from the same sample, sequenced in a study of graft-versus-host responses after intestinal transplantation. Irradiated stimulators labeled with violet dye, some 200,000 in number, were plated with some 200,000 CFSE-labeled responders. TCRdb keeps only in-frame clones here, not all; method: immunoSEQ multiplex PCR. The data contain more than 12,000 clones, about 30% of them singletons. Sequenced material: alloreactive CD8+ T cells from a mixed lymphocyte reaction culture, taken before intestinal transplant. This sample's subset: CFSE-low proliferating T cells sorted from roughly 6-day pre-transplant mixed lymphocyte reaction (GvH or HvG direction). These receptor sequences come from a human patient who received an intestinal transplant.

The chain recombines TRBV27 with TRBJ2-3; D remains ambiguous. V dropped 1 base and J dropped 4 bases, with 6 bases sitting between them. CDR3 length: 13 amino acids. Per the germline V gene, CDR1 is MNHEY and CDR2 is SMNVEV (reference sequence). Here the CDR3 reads CASSLFLADTQYF. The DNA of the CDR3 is TGTGCCAGCAGTTTATTTCTCGCAGATACGCAGTATTTT.

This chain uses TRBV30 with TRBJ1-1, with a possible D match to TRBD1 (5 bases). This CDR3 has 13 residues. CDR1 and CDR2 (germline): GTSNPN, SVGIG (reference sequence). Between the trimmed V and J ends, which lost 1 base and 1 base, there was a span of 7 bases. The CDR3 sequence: CAWSEGQNTEAFF. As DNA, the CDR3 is TGTGCCTGGAGTGAAGGACAGAACACTGAAGCTTTCTTT. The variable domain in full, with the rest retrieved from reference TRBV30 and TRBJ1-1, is SQTIHQWPATLVQPVGSPLSLECTVEGTSNPNLYWYRQAAGRGLQLLFYSVGIGQISSEVPQNLSASRPQDRQFILSSKKLLLSDSGFYLCAWSEGQNTEAFFGQGTRLTVV.

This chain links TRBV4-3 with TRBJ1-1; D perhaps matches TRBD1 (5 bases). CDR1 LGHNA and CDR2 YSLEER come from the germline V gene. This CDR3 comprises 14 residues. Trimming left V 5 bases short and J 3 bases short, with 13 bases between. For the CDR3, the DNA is TGCGCCAGCAGCGTAGGGGTGGCTTACACTGAAGCTTTCTTT. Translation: CASSVGVAYTEAFF.

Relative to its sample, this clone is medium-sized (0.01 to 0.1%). The chain's CDR3 is CASSQDLGQNLGLNYGYTF. The CDR3 bases are TGCGCCAGCAGCCAAGACCTGGGACAGAACCTGGGCCTCAACTATGGCTACACCTTC. The V gene is TRBV4-3, the J gene TRBJ1-2, with 7 nucleotides matching TRBD1. The CDR3 runs 19 residues. The V gene's germline CDR1 is LGHNA and CDR2 YSLEER. The ends lost 0 bases at V and 2 bases at J; junction bases unmatched: 15.

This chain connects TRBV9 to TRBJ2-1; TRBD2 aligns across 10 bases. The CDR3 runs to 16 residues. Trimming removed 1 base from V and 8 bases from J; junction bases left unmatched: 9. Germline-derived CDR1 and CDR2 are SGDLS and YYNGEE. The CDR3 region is CASSVLTSGGAHEQFF. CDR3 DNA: TGTGCCAGCAGCGTATTGACCAGCGGGGGGGCCCATGAGCAGTTCTTC. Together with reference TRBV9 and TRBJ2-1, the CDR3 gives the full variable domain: DSGVTQTPKHLITATGQRVTLRCSPRSGDLSVYWYQQSLDQGLQFLIQYYNGEERAKGNILERFSAQQFPDLHSELNLSSLELGDSALYFCASSVLTSGGAHEQFFGPGTRLTVL.

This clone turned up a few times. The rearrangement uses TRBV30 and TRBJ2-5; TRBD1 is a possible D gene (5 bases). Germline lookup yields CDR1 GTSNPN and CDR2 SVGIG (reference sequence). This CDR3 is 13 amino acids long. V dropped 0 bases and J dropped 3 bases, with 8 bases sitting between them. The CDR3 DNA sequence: TGTGCCTGGAGTGTAATAGGGGAAGAGACCCAGTACTTC. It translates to CAWSVIGEETQYF.

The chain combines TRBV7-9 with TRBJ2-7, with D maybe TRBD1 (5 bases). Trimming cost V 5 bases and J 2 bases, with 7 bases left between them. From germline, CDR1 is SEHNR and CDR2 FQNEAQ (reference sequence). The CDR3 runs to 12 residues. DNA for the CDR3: TGTGCCAGCAGCCGACAGACCTACGAGCAGTACTTC. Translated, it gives CASSRQTYEQYF.

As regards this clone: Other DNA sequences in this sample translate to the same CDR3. This CDR3 is CASSQGTGSNQPQHF. CDR3 bases: TGCGCCAGCAGCCAAGGGACAGGAAGCAATCAGCCCCAGCATTTT. The chain couples TRBV4-3 to TRBJ1-5, with 7 nucleotides matching TRBD1. CDR1 and CDR2 (germline): LGHNA, YSLEER. The CDR3 is 15 amino acids. J was trimmed by 1 base and V by 1 base; bases with no gene match: 1.

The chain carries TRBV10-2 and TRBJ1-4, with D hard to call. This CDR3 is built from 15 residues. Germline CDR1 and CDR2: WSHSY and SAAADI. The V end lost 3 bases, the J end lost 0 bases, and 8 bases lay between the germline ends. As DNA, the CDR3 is TGCGCCAGCAGTGACGAGGGAGCAACTAATGAAAAACTGTTTTTT. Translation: CASSDEGATNEKLFF.

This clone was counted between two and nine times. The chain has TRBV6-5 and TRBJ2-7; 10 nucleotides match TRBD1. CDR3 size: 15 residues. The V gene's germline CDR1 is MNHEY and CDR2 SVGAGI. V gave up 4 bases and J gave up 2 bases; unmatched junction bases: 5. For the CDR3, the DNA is TGTGCCAGCAGTTTGGGGACAGGGGATCCCTACGAGCAGTACTTC. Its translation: CASSLGTGDPYEQYF.

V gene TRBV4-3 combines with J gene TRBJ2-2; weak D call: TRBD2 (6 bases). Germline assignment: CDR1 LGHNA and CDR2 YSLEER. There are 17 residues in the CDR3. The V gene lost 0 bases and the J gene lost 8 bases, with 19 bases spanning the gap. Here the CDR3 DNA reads TGCGCCAGCAGCCAAGATCGGGGCGGGGCCTCGTTAGGGGAGCTGTTTTTT. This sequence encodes CASSQDRGGASLGELFF.

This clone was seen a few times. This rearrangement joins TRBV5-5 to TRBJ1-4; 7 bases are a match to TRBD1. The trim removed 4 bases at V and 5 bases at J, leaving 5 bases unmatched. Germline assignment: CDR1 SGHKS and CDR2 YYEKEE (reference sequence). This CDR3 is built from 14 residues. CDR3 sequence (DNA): TGTGCCAGCAGCCGGGACAGTTTAAATGAAAAACTGTTTTTT. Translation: CASSRDSLNEKLFF.

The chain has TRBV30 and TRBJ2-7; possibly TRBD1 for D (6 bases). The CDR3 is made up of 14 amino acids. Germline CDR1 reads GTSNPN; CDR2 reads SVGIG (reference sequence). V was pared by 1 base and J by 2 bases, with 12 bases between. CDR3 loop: CAWSGLDRTYEQYF. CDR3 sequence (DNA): TGTGCCTGGAGTGGGTTGGACAGAACCTACGAGCAGTACTTC.

This CDR3 reads CAWSKGGDTEAFF. In DNA form, the CDR3 reads TGTGCCTGGAGTAAAGGGGGAGACACTGAAGCTTTCTTT. J is TRBJ1-1 and V is TRBV30; tentative D call: TRBD1 (6 bases). V lost 2 bases and J lost 3, with 10 bases in between. CDR1 and CDR2 from the germline V gene are GTSNPN and SVGIG (reference sequence). There are 13 residues in the CDR3.

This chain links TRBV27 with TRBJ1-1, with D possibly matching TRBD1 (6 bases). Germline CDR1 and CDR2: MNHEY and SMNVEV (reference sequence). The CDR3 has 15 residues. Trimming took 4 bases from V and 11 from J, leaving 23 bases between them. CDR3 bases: TGTGCCAGCAGTTCGGGGGCGGGGGGGAGAATTGGTGCTTTCTTT. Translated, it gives CASSSGAGGRIGAFF.

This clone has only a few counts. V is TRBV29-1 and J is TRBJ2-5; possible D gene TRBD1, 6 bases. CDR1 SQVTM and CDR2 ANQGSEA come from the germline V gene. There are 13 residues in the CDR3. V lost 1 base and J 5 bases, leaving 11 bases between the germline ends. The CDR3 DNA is TGCAGCGTTGAAGGTGGGGGCCAGGAGACCCAGTACTTC. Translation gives CSVEGGGQETQYF.

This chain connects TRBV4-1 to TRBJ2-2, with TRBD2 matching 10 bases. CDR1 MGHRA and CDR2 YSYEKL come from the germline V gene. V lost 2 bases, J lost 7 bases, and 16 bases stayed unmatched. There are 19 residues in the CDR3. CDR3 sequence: CASSQPPGSGGEKVGELFF. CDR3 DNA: TGCGCCAGCAGCCAACCTCCGGGAAGCGGGGGGGAAAAGGTCGGGGAGCTGTTTTTT.

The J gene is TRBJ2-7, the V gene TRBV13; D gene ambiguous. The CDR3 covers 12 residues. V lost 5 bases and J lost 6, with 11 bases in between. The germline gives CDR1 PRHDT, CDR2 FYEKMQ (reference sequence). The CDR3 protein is CASSQERSEQYF. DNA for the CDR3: TGTGCCAGCAGCCAAGAAAGGAGCGAGCAGTACTTC.

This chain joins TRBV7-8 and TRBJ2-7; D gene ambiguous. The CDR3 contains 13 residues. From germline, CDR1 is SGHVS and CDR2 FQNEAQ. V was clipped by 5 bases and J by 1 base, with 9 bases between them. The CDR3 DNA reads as TGTGCCAGCAGCCTCGTCGAGTCCTACGAGCAGTACTTC. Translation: CASSLVESYEQYF. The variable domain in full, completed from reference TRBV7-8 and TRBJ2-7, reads GAGVSQSPRYKVAKRGQDVALRCDPISGHVSLFWYQQALGQGPEFLTYFQNEAQLDKSGLPSDRFFAERPEGSVSTLKIQRTQQEDSAVYLCASSLVESYEQYFGPGTRLTVT.

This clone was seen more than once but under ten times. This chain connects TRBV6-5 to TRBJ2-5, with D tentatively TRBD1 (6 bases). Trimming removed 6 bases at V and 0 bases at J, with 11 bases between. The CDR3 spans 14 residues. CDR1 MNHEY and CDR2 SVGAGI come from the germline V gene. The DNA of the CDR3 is TGTGCCAGCAGCCCGACAGGATACCAAGAGACCCAGTACTTC. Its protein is CASSPTGYQETQYF.

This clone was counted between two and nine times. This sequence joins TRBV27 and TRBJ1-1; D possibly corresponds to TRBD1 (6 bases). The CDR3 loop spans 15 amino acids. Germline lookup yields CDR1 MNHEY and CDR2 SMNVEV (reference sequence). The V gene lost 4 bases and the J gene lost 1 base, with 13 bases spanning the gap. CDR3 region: CASSSPTGQNTEAFF. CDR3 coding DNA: TGTGCCAGCAGTTCCCCGACAGGCCAGAACACTGAAGCTTTCTTT.

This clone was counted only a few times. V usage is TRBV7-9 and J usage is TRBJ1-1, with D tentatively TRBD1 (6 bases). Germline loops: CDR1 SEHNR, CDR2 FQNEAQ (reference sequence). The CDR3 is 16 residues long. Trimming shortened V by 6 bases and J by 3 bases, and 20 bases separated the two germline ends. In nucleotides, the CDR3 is TGTGCCAGCAGGCATACAACCGGGGGGGCTTACACTGAAGCTTTCTTT. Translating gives CASRHTTGGAYTEAFF.

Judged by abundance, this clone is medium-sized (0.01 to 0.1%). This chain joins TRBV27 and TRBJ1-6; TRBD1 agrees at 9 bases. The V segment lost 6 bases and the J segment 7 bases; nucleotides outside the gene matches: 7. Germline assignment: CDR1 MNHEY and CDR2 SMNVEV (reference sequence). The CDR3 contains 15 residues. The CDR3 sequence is CASRLPGTGNSPLHF. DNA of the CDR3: TGTGCCAGCAGGCTCCCCGGGACAGGGAATTCACCCCTCCACTTT.

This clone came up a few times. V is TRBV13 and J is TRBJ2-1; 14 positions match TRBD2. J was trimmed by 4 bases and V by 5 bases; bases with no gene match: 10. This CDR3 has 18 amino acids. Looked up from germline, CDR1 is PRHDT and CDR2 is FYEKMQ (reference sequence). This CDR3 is CASSGGLAGGGFYNEQFF. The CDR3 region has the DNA TGTGCCAGCAGCGGCGGACTAGCGGGGGGTGGGTTTTACAATGAGCAGTTCTTC.

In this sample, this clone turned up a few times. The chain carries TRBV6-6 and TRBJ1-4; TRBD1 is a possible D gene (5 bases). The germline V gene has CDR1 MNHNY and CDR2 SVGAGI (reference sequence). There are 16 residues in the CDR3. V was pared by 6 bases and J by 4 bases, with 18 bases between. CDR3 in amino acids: CASRADRIGINEKLFF. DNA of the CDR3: TGTGCCAGCAGAGCAGACAGAATCGGAATTAATGAAAAACTGTTTTTT.

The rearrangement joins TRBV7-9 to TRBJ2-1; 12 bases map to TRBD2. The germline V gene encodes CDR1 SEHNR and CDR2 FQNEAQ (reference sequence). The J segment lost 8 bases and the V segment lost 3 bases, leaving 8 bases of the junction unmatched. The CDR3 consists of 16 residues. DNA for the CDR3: TGTGCCAGCAGCTTGGGGGCTAGCGGGGGGGCAGATGAGCAGTTCTTC. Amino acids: CASSLGASGGADEQFF.

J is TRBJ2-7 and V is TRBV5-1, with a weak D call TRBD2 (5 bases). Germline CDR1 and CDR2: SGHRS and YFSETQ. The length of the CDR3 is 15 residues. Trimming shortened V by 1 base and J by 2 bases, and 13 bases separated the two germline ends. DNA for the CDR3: TGCGCCAGCAGCTTGCTACTAGACGAAGCCTACGAGCAGTACTTC. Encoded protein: CASSLLLDEAYEQYF.

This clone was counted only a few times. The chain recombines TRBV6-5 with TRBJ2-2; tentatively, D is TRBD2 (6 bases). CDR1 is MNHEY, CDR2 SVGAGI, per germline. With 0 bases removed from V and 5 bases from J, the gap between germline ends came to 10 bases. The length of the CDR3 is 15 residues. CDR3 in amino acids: CASSYSGGSTGELFF. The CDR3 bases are TGTGCCAGCAGTTACTCGGGGGGATCGACCGGGGAGCTGTTTTTT.

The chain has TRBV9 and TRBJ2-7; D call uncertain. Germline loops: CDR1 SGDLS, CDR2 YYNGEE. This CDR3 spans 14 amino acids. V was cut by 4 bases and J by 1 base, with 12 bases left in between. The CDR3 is CASSPHDTSYEQYF. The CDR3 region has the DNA TGTGCCAGCAGCCCACACGACACGTCCTACGAGCAGTACTTC.

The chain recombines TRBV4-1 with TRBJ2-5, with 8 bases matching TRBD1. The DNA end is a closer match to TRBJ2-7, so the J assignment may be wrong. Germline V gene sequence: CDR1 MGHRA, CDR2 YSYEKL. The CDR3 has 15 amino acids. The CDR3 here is CASSQASQGAYEQYF. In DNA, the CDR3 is TGCGCCAGCAGCCAAGCCTCACAGGGGGCCTACGAGCAGTACTTC.